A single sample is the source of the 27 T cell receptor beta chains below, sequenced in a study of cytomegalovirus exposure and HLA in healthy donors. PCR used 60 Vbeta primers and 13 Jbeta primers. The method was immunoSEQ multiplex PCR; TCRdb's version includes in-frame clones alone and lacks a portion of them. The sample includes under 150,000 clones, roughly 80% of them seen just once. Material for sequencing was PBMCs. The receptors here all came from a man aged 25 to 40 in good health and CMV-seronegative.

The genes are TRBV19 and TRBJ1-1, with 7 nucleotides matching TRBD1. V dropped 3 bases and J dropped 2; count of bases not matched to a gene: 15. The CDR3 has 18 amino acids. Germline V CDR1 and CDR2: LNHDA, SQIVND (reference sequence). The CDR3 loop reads CASSISVVRDSFNTEAFF. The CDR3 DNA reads TGTGCCAGTAGTATTTCGGTTGTTCGGGACAGCTTTAACACTGAAGCTTTCTTT. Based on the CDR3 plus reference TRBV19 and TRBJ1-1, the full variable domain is DGGITQSPKYLFRKEGQNVTLSCEQNLNHDAMYWYRQDPGQGLRLIYYSQIVNDFQKGDIAEGYSVSREKKESFPLTVTSAQKNPTAFYLCASSISVVRDSFNTEAFFGQGTRLTVV.

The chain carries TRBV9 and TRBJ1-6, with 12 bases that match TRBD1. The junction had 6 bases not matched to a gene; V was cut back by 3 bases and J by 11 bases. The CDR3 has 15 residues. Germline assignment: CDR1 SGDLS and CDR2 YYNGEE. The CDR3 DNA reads TGTGCCAGCAGCGCTGGGACAGGGGGCGCAACACCCCTCCACTTT. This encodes CASSAGTGGATPLHF.

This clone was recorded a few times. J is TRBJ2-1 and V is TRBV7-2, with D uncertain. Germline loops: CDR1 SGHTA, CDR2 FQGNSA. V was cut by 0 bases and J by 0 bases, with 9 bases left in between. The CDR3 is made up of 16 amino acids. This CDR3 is CASSLALSGSYNEQFF. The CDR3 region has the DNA TGTGCCAGCAGCTTAGCTTTGTCAGGCTCCTACAATGAGCAGTTCTTC.

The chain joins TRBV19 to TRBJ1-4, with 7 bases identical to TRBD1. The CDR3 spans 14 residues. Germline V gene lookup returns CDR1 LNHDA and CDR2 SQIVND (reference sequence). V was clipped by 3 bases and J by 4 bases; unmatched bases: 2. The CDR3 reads CASSMDRINEKLFF. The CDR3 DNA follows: TGTGCCAGTAGTATGGACAGGATTAATGAAAAACTGTTTTTT.

In DNA, the CDR3 is TGTGCCAGCAGCCCTGGGACTAGCGGGACAAATGAGCAGTTCTTC. Translating it yields CASSPGTSGTNEQFF. The chain employs TRBV6-5 and TRBJ2-1; 13 nucleotides agree with TRBD2. Germline loops: CDR1 MNHEY, CDR2 SVGAGI. This CDR3 is 15 amino acids long. V lost 6 bases, J lost 7 bases, and 6 bases stayed unmatched.

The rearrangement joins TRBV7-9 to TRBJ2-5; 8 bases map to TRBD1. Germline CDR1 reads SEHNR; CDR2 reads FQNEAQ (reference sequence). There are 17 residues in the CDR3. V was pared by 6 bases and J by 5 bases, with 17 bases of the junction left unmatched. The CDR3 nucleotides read TGTGCCAGCAGTGGTCCCCAATGGTCAGGGGGCGAGGAGACCCAGTACTTC. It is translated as CASSGPQWSGGEETQYF. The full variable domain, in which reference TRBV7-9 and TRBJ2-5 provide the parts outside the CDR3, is DTGVSQNPRHKITKRGQNVTFRCDPISEHNRLYWYRQTLGQGPEFLTYFQNEAQLEKSRLLSDRFSAERPKGSFSTLEIQRTEQGDSAMYLCASSGPQWSGGEETQYFGPGTRLLVL.

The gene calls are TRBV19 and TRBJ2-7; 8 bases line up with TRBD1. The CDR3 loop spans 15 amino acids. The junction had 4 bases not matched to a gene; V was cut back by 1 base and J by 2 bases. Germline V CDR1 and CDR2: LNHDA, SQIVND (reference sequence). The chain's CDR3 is CASSIVGTGAYEQYF. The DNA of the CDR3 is TGTGCCAGTAGTATAGTGGGGACAGGAGCCTACGAGCAGTACTTC.

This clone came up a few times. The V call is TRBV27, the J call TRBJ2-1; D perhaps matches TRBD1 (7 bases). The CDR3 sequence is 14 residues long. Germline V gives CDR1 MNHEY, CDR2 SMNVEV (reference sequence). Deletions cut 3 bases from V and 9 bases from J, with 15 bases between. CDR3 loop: CASSFVQGGSEQFF. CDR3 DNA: TGTGCCAGCAGTTTCGTCCAGGGGGGAAGTGAGCAGTTCTTC.

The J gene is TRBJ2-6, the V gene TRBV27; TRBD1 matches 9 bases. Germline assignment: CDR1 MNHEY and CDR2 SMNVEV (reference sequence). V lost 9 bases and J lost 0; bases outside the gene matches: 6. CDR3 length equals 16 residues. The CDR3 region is CASWDRVGSGANVLTF. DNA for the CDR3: TGTGCCAGTTGGGACAGGGTAGGCTCTGGGGCCAACGTCCTGACTTTC.

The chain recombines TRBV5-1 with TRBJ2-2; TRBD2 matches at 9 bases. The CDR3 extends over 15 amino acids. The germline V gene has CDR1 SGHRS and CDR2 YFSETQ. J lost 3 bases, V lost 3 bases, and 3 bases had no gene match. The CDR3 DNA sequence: TGCGCCAGCAGCTGGACTAGCGCGTACACCGGGGAGCTGTTTTTT. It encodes CASSWTSAYTGELFF.

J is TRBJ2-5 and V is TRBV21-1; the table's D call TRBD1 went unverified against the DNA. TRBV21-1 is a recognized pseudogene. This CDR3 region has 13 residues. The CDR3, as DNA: TGTGCCAGCAGCAAAGTGACAGGGGAGACCCAGTACTTC. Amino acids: CASSKVTGETQYF.

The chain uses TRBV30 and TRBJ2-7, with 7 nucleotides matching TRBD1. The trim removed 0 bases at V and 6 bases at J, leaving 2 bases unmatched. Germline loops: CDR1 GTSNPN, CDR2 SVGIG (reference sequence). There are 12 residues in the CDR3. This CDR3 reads CAWSVQGVEQYF. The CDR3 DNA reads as TGTGCCTGGAGTGTCCAGGGGGTCGAGCAGTACTTC.

For the CDR3, the DNA is TGTGCCTGGTCGTCGACAGGGGGCGCGTACACTGAAGCTTTCTTT. Protein sequence: CAWSSTGGAYTEAFF. The chain combines TRBV30 with TRBJ1-1; TRBD1 agrees at 10 bases. J was trimmed by 3 bases and V by 5 bases; bases with no gene match: 9. This CDR3 has 15 amino acids. CDR1 GTSNPN and CDR2 SVGIG come from the germline V gene (reference sequence).

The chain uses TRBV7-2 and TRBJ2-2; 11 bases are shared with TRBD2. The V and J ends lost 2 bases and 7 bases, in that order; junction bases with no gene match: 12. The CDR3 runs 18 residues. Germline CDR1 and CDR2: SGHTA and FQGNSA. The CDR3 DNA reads TGTGCCAGCAGCTTACGCCCCCCAATAGCGGGAGGGTTCGGGGAGCTGTTTTTT. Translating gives CASSLRPPIAGGFGELFF. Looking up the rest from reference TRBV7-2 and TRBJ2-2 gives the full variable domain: GAGVSQSPSNKVTEKGKDVELRCDPISGHTALYWYRQSLGQGLEFLIYFQGNSAPDKSGLPSDRFSAERTGGSVSTLTIQRTQQEDSAVYLCASSLRPPIAGGFGELFFGEGSRLTVL.

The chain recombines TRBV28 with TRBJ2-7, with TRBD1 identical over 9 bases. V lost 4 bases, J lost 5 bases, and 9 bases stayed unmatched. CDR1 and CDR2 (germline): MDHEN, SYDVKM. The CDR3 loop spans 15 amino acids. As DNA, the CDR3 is TGTGCCAGCAGTTCACCGACGACAGGGGGGAACGAGCAGTACTTC. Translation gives CASSSPTTGGNEQYF.

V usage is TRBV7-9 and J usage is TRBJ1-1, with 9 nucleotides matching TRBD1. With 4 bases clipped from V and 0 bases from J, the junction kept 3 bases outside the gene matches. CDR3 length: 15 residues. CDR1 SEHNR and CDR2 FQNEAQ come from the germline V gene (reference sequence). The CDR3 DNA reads TGTGCCAGCAGCTCCGGACAGGGGATGAACACTGAAGCTTTCTTT. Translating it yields CASSSGQGMNTEAFF.

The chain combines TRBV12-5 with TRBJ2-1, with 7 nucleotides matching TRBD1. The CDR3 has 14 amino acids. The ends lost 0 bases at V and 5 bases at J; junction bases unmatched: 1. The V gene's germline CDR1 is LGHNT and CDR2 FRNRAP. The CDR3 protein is CASGLVTGHNEQFF. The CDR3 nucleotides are TGTGCTAGTGGTTTGGTGACAGGGCACAATGAGCAGTTCTTC.

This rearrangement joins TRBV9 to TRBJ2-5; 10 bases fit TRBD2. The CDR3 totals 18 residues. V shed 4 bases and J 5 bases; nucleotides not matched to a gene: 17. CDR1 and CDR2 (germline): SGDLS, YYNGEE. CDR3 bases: TGTGCCAGCAGCCAGGAGGCTAGCGGGAGCCGCGGGGGGGAGACCCAGTACTTC. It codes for CASSQEASGSRGGETQYF.

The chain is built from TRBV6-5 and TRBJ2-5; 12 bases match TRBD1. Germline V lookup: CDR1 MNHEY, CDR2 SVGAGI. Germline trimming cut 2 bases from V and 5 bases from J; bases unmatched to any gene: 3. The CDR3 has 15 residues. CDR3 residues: CASSYGTGGAETQYF. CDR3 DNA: TGTGCCAGCAGTTACGGGACAGGGGGCGCGGAGACCCAGTACTTC.

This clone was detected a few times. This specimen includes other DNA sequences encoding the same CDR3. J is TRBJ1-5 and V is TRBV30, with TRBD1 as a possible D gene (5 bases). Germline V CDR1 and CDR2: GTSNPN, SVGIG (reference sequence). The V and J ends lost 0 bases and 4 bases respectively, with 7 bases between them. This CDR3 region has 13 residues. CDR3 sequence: CAWSVGGNQPQHF. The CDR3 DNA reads TGTGCCTGGAGTGTGGGGGGGAATCAGCCCCAGCATTTT.

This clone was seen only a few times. The CDR3 sequence is CASSSLWTGSTFYGYTF. CDR3 bases: TGTGCCAGCAGTTCCCTCTGGACAGGCTCGACCTTCTATGGCTACACCTTC. The chain has TRBV27 and TRBJ1-2, with 7 bases fitting TRBD1. The length of the CDR3 is 17 residues. Germline assignment: CDR1 MNHEY and CDR2 SMNVEV (reference sequence). J gave up 4 bases and V 4 bases, and 15 bases lay outside the gene matches.

The CDR3 DNA follows: TGTGCCAGCAGTAGAGGGAGGGGGAGTGGTCAGCCCCAGCATTTT. Residues: CASSRGRGSGQPQHF. The chain uses TRBV28 and TRBJ1-5; possible D gene TRBD1, 6 bases. Per the germline V gene, CDR1 is MDHEN and CDR2 is SYDVKM. CDR3 length: 15 residues. The V end lost 5 bases, the J end lost 6 bases, and 17 bases lay between the germline ends.

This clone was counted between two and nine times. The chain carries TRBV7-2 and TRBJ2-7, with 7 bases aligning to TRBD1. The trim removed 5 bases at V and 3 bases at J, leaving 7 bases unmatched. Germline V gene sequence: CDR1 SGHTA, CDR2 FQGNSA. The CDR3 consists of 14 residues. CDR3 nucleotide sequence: TGTGCCAGCAGCCCAGGGCCAGGGGGCTACGAGCAGTACTTC. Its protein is CASSPGPGGYEQYF.

The CDR3 DNA sequence: TGTGCCAGCAGCTGGGGGCCTTCTTCACCCCTCCACTTT. Translation: CASSWGPSSPLHF. The V call is TRBV5-6, the J call TRBJ1-6, with D maybe TRBD1 (6 bases). V was trimmed by 3 bases and J by 9 bases, leaving 10 bases between them. CDR3 size: 13 residues. Germline CDR1 reads SGHDT; CDR2 reads YYEEEE.

The CDR3 coding sequence is TGTGCCAGCAGTCCGCATAGCGGGAGCTCCTACAATGAGCAGTTCTTC. Amino acid sequence: CASSPHSGSSYNEQFF. The chain is built from TRBV25-1 and TRBJ2-1; 9 bases match TRBD2. CDR1 and CDR2 from the germline V gene are MGHDK and SYGVNS. V lost 5 bases and J lost 0; bases outside the gene matches: 5. This CDR3 has 16 residues. Together with reference TRBV25-1 and TRBJ2-1, the CDR3 gives the full variable domain: EADIYQTPRYLVIGTGKKITLECSQTMGHDKMYWYQQDPGMELHLIHYSYGVNSTEKGDLSSESTVSRIRTEHFPLTLESARPSHTSQYLCASSPHSGSSYNEQFFGPGTRLTVL.

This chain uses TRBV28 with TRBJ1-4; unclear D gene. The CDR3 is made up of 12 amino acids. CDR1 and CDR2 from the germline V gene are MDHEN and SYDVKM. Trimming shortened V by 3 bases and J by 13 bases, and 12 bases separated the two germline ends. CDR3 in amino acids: CASSFVLGRLFF. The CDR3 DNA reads TGTGCCAGCAGTTTTGTTCTTGGTAGACTGTTTTTT.

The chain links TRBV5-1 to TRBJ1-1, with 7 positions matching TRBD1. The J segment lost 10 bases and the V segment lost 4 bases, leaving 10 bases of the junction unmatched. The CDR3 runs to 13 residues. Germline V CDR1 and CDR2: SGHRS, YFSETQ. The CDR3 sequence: CASSRDRERGAFF. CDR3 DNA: TGCGCCAGCAGCCGTGACAGGGAACGGGGAGCTTTCTTT.